Following are 6 T cell receptor beta chains from one sample sequenced in a study of T cells in Graves' hyperthyroidism and ophthalmopathy. RNA transcripts were the template for amplifying TCR beta CDR3 regions. First-round RT-PCR of the TCR CDR3 relied on the HTBI primer set. MiXCR, applied by TCRdb to the multiplex PCR reads, yields one record per CDR3 protein. The table has roughly 530,000 distinct CDR3 sequences, roughly 17% seen once. Material for sequencing was blood. The receptor set was obtained from a woman aged 18-29 years with Graves' ophthalmopathy.

The sample holds many counts of this clonotype. V is TRBV13 and J is TRBJ2-3, with D unresolved. Per the germline V gene, CDR1 is PRHDT and CDR2 is FYEKMQ (reference sequence). The CDR3 loop spans 14 amino acids. The ends were cut back, 4 bases at V and 2 bases at J, with 10 bases in the middle. In nucleotides, the CDR3 is TGTGCCAGCAGCTCCCGGGTCTACACAGATACGCAGTATTTT. Protein: CASSSRVYTDTQYF.

This clonotype has at least ten counts. The V and J genes are TRBV12-3 or TRBV12-4 and TRBJ2-5; possibly TRBD2 for D (6 bases). The CDR3 extends over 15 amino acids. The ends were cut back, 6 bases at V and 2 bases at J, with 16 bases in the middle. The CDR3 region is CASSPRTSPQETQYF. In DNA form, the CDR3 reads TGTGCCAGCAGCCCGCGTACTAGCCCGCAAGAGACCCAGTACTTC.

This clonotype has at least ten counts. The chain is built from TRBV2 and TRBJ1-1, with 11 positions matching TRBD1. The germline V gene encodes CDR1 SNHLY and CDR2 FYNNEI. Unmatched junction bases numbered 5, after V lost 7 bases and J lost 4 bases. CDR3 length equals 14 residues. As DNA, the CDR3 is TGTGCCAGCACCGGACAGGGGGCGAGCACTGAAGCTTTCTTT. Translating gives CASTGQGASTEAFF.

The chain recombines TRBV5-8 with TRBJ1-1; tentative D call: TRBD1 (6 bases). Germline V lookup: CDR1 SGHTS, CDR2 YDEGEE. Trimming stripped 0 bases from V and 3 bases from J, with 9 bases between. This CDR3 has 14 amino acids. The CDR3 loop reads CASSLVSGDTEAFF. The DNA of the CDR3 is TGTGCCAGCAGCTTGGTATCAGGGGACACTGAAGCTTTCTTT.

This clonotype was observed at least ten times. The gene calls are TRBV4-1 and TRBJ1-6, with D possibly matching TRBD1 (5 bases). V lost 4 bases and J 12 bases, leaving 16 bases between the germline ends. Germline V gives CDR1 MGHRA, CDR2 YSYEKL. The CDR3 sequence is 14 residues long. CDR3 sequence reads: CASSPGRAGEPLHF. In DNA, the CDR3 is TGCGCCAGCAGCCCAGGGAGGGCGGGAGAACCCCTCCACTTT.

This clonotype has ten or more counts. The junction differs from germline at one of its ends, possibly a read error. The chain joins TRBV5-1 to TRBJ2-5; 7 bases fit TRBD1. Per germline, CDR1 SGHRS and CDR2 YFSETQ. CDR3 length: 15 amino acids. The CDR3 DNA follows: TGCGCGAGCAAGCTACAGGGGACGAGGGAGGAGACCCAGTACTTC. This encodes CASKLQGTREETQYF.